The clone carrying this T cell receptor (beta chain) was counted many times. The data were taken from a study of response to subunit inactivated influenza vaccine. TCRdb re-analysed the RT-PCR reads in MiXCR, keeping a single row per CDR3 protein. This table holds hundreds of thousands of distinct CDR3 sequences, approximately 7.1% found once. Germline lookup yields CDR1 DFQATT and CDR2 SNEGSKA (reference sequence). The CDR3 runs 13 residues. V lost 6 bases to trimming and J lost 0 bases; unmatched junction nucleotides: 5. Sequenced here: PBMCs from blood, sampled less than 30 months after vaccination. J is TRBJ2-7 and V is TRBV20-1; 7 bases match TRBD1. The sequence was obtained from a man aged 45 to 70 who received an inactivated influenza vaccine. Here the CDR3 reads CSAPGQSSYEQYF. The DNA of the CDR3 is TGCAGTGCCCCGGGACAGTCCTCCTACGAGCAGTACTTC.